This T cell receptor beta chain is drawn from a study of blood T cell repertoires in COVID-19. About the research overall: COVID-19 samples from acute and convalescent phases originated in the United States, Italy and Spain. Nucleic acid was either cDNA or gDNA, and it came from T cells, B-cell-depleted T cells, or PBMCs.

TCRdb's table, derived via immunoSEQ multiplex PCR, lists solely in-frame clones and lacks some. The table has 85,000 to 130,000 clones, approximately 87% seen once; the top ten hold about 15%. Sample: peripheral blood. The receptor was isolated from a man between 50 and 59 years old with acute or convalescent COVID-19.

This CDR3 reads CARRGASGSWCFGDTQYF. CDR3 sequence (DNA): TGTGCCAGACGGGGGGCTAGCGGGAGTTGGTGTTTTGGAGATACGCAGTATTTT. The chain recombines TRBV19 with TRBJ2-3; the match to TRBD2 covers 10 bases. The CDR3 length is 18 residues. V trimming: 9 bases; J trimming: 5 bases; junction bases outside the gene matches: 20. The germline V gene encodes CDR1 LNHDA and CDR2 SQIVND (reference sequence). Full variable domain (remainder filled in from reference TRBV19 and TRBJ2-3): DGGITQSPKYLFRKEGQNVTLSCEQNLNHDAMYWYRQDPGQGLRLIYYSQIVNDFQKGDIAEGYSVSREKKESFPLTVTSAQKNPTAFYLCARRGASGSWCFGDTQYFGPGTRLTVL.